This TCR beta chain comes out of a study of blood T cell repertoires in COVID-19. The wider study: T cells, B-cell-depleted T cells, or PBMCs supplied cDNA or gDNA.

Profiled with immunoSEQ multiplex PCR; TCRdb holds only in-frame clones, not every one. The sample has 70,000 to 95,000 clones, about 95% seen once. The V gene end was trimmed by 7 bases and the J gene end by 5 bases; junction bases not matched to a gene: 9. The CDR3 covers 14 residues. Germline V gene data show CDR1 as ENHRY and CDR2 as SYGVKD. The rearrangement uses TRBV10-3 and TRBJ2-3, with 7 positions matching TRBD2. The receptor comes from a human donor with active COVID-19. The donor label of this sample is uncertain. Sequencing input: peripheral blood. The CDR3 DNA reads as TGTGCCATCAATCGGGGGAGGGCCGGAGATACGCAGTATTTT. This encodes CAINRGRAGDTQYF.